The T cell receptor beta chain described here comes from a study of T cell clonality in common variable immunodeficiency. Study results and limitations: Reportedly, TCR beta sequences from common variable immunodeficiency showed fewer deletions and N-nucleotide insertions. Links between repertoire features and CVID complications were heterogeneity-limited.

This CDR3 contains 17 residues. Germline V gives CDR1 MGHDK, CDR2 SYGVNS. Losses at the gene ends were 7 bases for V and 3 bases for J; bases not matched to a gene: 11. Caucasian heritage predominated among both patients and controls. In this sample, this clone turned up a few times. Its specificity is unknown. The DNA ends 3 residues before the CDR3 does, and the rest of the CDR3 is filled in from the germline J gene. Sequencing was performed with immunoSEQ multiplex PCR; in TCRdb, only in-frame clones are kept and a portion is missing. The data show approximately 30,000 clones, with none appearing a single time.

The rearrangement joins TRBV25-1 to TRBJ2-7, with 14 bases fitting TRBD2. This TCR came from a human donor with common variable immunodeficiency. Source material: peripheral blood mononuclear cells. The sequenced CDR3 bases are TGTGCCAGCAATCGCGGGACTAGCGGGAGCTCTCTCTACGAG. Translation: CASNRGTSGSSLYE. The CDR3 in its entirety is CASNRGTSGSSLYEQYF.